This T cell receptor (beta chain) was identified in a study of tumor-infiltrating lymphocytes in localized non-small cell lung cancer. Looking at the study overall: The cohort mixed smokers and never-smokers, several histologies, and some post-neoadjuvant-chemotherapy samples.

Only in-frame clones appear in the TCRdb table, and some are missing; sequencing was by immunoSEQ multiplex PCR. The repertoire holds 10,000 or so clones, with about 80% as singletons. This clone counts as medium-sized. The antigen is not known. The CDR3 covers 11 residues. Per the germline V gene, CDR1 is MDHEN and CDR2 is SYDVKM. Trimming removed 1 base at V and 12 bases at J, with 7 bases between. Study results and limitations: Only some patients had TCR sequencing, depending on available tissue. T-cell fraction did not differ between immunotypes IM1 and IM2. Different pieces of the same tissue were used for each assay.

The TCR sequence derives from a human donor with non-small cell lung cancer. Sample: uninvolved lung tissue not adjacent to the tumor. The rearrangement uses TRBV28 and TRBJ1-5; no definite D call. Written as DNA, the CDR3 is TGTGCCAGCAGTTTATCCAGGCTCCAGCATTTT. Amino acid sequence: CASSLSRLQHF.